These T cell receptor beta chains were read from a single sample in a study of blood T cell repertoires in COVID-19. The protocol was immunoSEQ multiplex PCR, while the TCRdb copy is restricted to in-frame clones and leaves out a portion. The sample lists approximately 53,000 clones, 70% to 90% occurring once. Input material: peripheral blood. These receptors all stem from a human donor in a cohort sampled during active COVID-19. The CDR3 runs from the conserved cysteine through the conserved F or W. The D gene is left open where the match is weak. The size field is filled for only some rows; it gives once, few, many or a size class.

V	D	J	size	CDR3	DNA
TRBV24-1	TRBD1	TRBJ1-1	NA	CATSEGGTGGTEAFF	TGTGCCACCAGTGAAGGTGGAACAGGGGGTACTGAAGCTTTCTTT
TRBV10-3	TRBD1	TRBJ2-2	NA	CATGQGTNTGELFF	TGTGCCACCGGACAGGGGACGAACACCGGGGAGCTGTTTTTT
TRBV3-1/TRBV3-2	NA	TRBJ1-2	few	CASSQGGGVGHYGYTF	TGTGCCAGCAGCCAGGGAGGCGGGGTAGGTCACTATGGCTACACCTTC
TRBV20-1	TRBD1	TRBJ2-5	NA	CSASRQGIETQYF	TGCAGTGCTAGTCGACAGGGGATAGAGACCCAGTACTTC
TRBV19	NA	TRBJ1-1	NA	CASSIIAQNTEAFF	TGTGCCAGTAGTATCATCGCACAGAACACTGAAGCTTTCTTT
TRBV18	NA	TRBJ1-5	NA	CASSGGGDQPQHF	TGTGCCAGCTCCGGCGGGGGGGATCAGCCCCAGCATTTT
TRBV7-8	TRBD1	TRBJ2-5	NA	CASRPGTANQETQYF	TGTGCCAGCAGACCCGGGACAGCGAACCAAGAGACCCAGTACTTC
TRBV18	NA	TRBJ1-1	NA	CASSPQARAMNTEAFF	TGTGCCAGCTCACCACAGGCCAGGGCTATGAACACTGAAGCTTTCTTT
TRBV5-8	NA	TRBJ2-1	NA	CASSLSGSYNEQFF	TGTGCCAGCAGCTTGAGCGGGTCCTACAATGAGCAGTTCTTC
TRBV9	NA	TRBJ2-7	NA	CASSPHGSYEQYF	TGTGCCAGCAGCCCGCACGGGAGTTACGAGCAGTACTTC
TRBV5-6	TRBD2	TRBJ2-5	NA	CASSTVAGGETQYF	TGTGCCAGCAGCACCGTAGCGGGGGGGGAGACCCAGTACTTC
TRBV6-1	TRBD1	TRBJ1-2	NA	CASSEAGDRGDGYTF	TGTGCCAGCAGTGAAGCGGGGGACAGGGGCGATGGCTACACCTTC
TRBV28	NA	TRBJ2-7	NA	CASSLPGYEQYF	TGTGCCAGCAGCCTCCCCGGGTACGAGCAGTACTTC
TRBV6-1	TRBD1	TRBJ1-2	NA	CASSEQTGGKGGYTF	TGTGCCAGCAGTGAGCAGACAGGGGGCAAGGGGGGCTACACCTTC
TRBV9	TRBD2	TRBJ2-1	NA	CASSPGLAGYNEQFF	TGTGCCAGCAGCCCAGGACTAGCGGGGTACAATGAGCAGTTCTTC
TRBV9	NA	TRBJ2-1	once	CASSVDEGREQFF	TGTGCCAGCAGCGTAGATGAGGGGAGGGAGCAGTTCTTC
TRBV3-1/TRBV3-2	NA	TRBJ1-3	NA	CASSQDRAGNTIYF	TGTGCCAGCAGCCAAGACAGGGCCGGAAACACCATATATTTT
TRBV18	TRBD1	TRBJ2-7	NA	CASSPGLDRDLSYEQYF	TGTGCCAGCTCACCAGGATTGGACAGGGACCTCTCCTACGAGCAGTACTTC
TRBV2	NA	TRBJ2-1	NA	CASKMSGESYRQFF	TGTGCCAGCAAAATGTCAGGTGAATCCTACCGCCAGTTCTTC
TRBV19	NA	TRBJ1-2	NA	CASSISREGYTF	TGTGCCAGTAGTATCTCAAGGGAGGGCTACACCTTC
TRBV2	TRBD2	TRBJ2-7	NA	CASSGTSVTYEQYF	TGTGCCAGCAGTGGGACTAGCGTAACCTACGAGCAGTACTTC
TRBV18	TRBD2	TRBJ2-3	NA	CASSPWGGPDTQYF	TGTGCCAGCTCACCATGGGGAGGGCCAGATACGCAGTATTTT
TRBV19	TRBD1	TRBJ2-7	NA	CASSMGQGPEDEQYF	TGTGCCAGTAGTATGGGACAGGGTCCCGAGGACGAGCAGTACTTC
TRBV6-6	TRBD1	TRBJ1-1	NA	CASRGTTGVGTEAFF	TGTGCCAGCAGGGGCACGACAGGGGTAGGAACTGAAGCTTTCTTT
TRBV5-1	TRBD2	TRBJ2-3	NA	CASSLLRGGSTDTQYF	TGCGCCAGCAGCTTGCTACGGGGGGGTAGCACAGATACGCAGTATTTT
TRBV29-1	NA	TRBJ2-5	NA	CSVGAMGQETQYF	TGCAGCGTTGGGGCCATGGGCCAAGAGACCCAGTACTTC
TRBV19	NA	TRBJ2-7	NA	CASSIGTYEQYF	TGTGCCAGTAGTATAGGTACCTACGAGCAGTACTTC
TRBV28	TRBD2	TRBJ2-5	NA	CASRKSTSGVRETQYF	TGTGCCAGCCGCAAATCGACTAGCGGGGTTAGAGAGACCCAGTACTTC
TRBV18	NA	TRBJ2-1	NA	CASSPLGTPYNEQFF	TGTGCCAGCTCACCCCTCGGGACTCCATACAATGAGCAGTTCTTC
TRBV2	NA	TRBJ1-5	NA	CASSYSYQPQHF	TGTGCCAGCAGCTACAGCTATCAGCCCCAGCATTTT
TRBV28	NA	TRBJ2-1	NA	CASSGGSSYNEQFF	TGTGCCAGCAGTGGGGGGTCCTCCTACAATGAGCAGTTCTTC
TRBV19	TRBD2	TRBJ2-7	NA	CASKDPGRGEQYF	TGTGCCTCCAAGGACCCTGGGAGGGGAGAGCAGTACTTC
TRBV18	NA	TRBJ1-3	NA	CASSPTQFSGNTIYF	TGTGCCAGCTCACCAACCCAGTTCTCTGGAAACACCATATATTTT
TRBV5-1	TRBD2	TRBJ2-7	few	CASRASGVNEQYF	TGCGCCAGCAGGGCTAGCGGGGTAAACGAGCAGTACTTC
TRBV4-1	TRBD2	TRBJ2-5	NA	CASSQDSGGTQETQYF	TGCGCCAGCAGCCAAGATAGCGGGGGGACACAAGAGACCCAGTACTTC
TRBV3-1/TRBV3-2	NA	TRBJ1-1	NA	CASSQGGRDTEAFF	TGTGCCAGCAGCCAAGGAGGTCGGGACACTGAAGCTTTCTTT
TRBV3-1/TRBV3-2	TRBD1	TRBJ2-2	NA	CASSPQGQTTGELFF	TGTGCCAGCAGCCCCCAGGGACAGACCACCGGGGAGCTGTTTTTT
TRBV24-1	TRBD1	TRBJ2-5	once	CATSGTVETQYF	TGTGCCACCTCTGGGACAGTCGAGACCCAGTACTTC
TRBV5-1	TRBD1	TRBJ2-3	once	CASSLVPPQGVDTQYF	TGCGCCAGCAGCTTGGTTCCCCCCCAGGGGGTTGATACGCAGTATTTT
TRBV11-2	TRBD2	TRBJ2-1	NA	CASKRLAGVNEQFF	TGTGCCAGCAAGCGGCTAGCGGGAGTGAATGAGCAGTTCTTC
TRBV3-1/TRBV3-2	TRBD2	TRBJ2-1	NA	CASSLGTSGSGFEQFF	TGTGCCAGCAGCTTGGGGACTAGCGGGAGTGGCTTTGAGCAGTTCTTC
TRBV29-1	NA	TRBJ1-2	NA	CSVEERSNYGYTF	TGCAGCGTAGAGGAAAGGTCTAACTATGGCTACACCTTC
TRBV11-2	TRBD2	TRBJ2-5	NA	CASSVAGGRQETQYF	TGTGCCAGCAGCGTAGCGGGAGGGCGGCAAGAGACCCAGTACTTC
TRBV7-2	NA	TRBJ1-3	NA	CASSLRGAAENTIYF	TGTGCCAGCAGCCTCCGGGGGGCGGCTGAAAACACCATATATTTT
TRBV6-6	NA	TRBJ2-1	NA	CASSKGANNGQFF	TGTGCCAGCAGTAAGGGAGCAAACAATGGGCAGTTCTTC
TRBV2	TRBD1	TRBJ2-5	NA	CASKGTGPQETQYF	TGTGCCAGCAAAGGGACAGGGCCGCAAGAGACCCAGTACTTC
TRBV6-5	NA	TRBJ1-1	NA	CASSSSTGNTEAFF	TGTGCCAGCAGTTCTTCTACAGGGAACACTGAAGCTTTCTTT